This T cell receptor beta chain stems from a study of T cell responses to AZD1222 COVID-19 vaccine (dated by TCRdb to the early 2020s). Regarding the research as a whole: Because spike-specific TCR depth and breadth did not differ between the two schedules, AZD1222 recipients who got a second dose at roughly 4 weeks were pooled with those who got a second dose at roughly 12 weeks. A total of 233 trial participants underwent TCR sequencing, of whom 200 to 220 received two doses of AZD1222 and 26 received two doses of the MenACWY control vaccine. Trial participants were enrolled into age subgroups of 18-55, 56-69 and 70-plus years, which contained around 140, 26 and 57 TCR-sequenced participants, respectively.

CDR1 and CDR2 are read off the germline V gene as SQVTM and ANQGSEA. The CDR3 sequence holds 13 residues, the cysteine and phenylalanine included. The read is trimmed to its CDR3 DNA, 39 bases read in frame from base 1. Deletion took 6 bases off V and 1 base off J, with a span of 12 bases between the germline ends. As regards this clone: Its antigen is still unknown. Per-nucleotide qualities are absent, and no much larger clonotype sits a single base away.

The meaning of the sample's time point label: baseline before first vaccination. Vaccinee samples were obtained from the UK trials COV001 and COV002, which included a single-blind randomized controlled phase 2/3 trial of AZD1222 (ChAdOx1 nCoV-19) in healthy adults. For TCRbeta chain sequencing, PBMC samples from trial participants were taken at day 0 and at day 28 after the second dose. Summary of the overall study and its limitations: Nearly half of unique spike-specific TCRs reportedly recognized epitopes outside regions mutated in the B.1.351 and B.1.1.7 variants. Only 5 to 7 AZD1222 recipients were SARS-CoV-2 seropositive at baseline, limiting conclusions about previously exposed vaccinees. Most participants were white British and females outnumbered males, and the authors suggested that clonal diversity may have been underestimated. After two AZD1222 doses, spike-specific TCR breadth and depth were significantly higher than at day 0 and than in MenACWY recipients. Because no samples from the day 14 peak response were available, repertoires could be characterized only after the peak T cell response. Vaccine-associated CD4 TCRs spanned the whole spike protein, with dominant responses in regions 160-218 and 743-854. In the small 56-69-year group, the increase in depth fell short of significance, most likely because of low power.

The CDR3 regions of human TCRbeta chains were analyzed by immunosequencing. The authors' pipeline ran thus. TCRs in the repertoires were matched against a reference library of SARS-CoV-2-specific TCRs that had been generated with the MIRA antigen-specificity platform. Breadth meant the fraction of unique TCRs that were SARS-CoV-2-associated, whereas depth meant the fraction of total T cells that were SARS-CoV-2-associated. Using the MIRA data, every spike-specific TCR was mapped to the spike region that the TCR reacted to and assigned to either a CD4 or a CD8 class. Log10-transformed breadth and depth values were compared by one-way ANOVA with Sidak's multiple comparisons tests. TCRdb re-hosts the immuneACCESS table, in-frame sequences only. Its copies lack some clones; in the studies checked, an unresolved V gene accounts for under half of them, and the cause for the rest is not known. The V and J calls and clone size are taken from that table; D and trimming were inferred from the DNA. Recorded for this sample are some 150,000 clones; 90% to 95% of them occurred a single time. 1.5% to 2% of the sample is in the top ten clones.

This sample comprised peripheral blood, obtained on day 0 of AZD1222 vaccination. The receptor's source is an adult in good health. This sequence uses TRBV29-1 and TRBJ1-1; the D gene is perhaps TRBD1, on 6 matching bases. The base sequence is TGCAGCGTGACCGGGGGACAGAACACTGAAGCTTTCTTT. This translates into CSVTGGQNTEAFF.